This note documents a single T cell receptor beta chain sequence. This entry belongs to a study of T cell clonotyping in hematopoietic cell transplantation. Study as a whole: Recipients' pretransplant samples followed cytoreduction.

The time point here: recipient sample about 28 days before transplant, after cytoreduction. Recipients were bled about 28 days pretransplant and at posttransplant days 30, 100, 180. TCRdb keeps only in-frame clones here, not all; method: immunoSEQ multiplex PCR. The sample holds about 76,000 clones; 90% to 96% are singletons and the top ten take roughly 1.7%. Trimming removed 4 bases from V and 5 bases from J, with 11 bases in between. This CDR3 spans 13 amino acids. CDR1 is ENHRY, CDR2 SYGVKD, per germline. This chain joins TRBV10-3 and TRBJ2-5; no clear D gene. The sequenced sample was peripheral blood mononuclear cells, obtained before stem cell transplant. The clonotype originates from a woman between 45 and 65 years old with acute myeloid leukemia. Some clones in this sample may be carry-over from other donors' samples. The CDR3 protein is CAISGAGSETQYF. DNA for the CDR3: TGTGCCATCAGTGGGGCAGGTTCGGAGACCCAGTACTTC.